The T cell receptor beta chain under discussion was sequenced for a study of T cells in Graves' hyperthyroidism and ophthalmopathy. This clonotype was found many times. TCR beta CDR3 regions were amplified from RNA transcripts. The HTBI primer set served for first-round RT-PCR of the TCR CDR3. TCRdb used MiXCR to reprocess the multiplex PCR reads, holding one entry per CDR3 protein. The profile shows approximately 600,000 distinct CDR3 sequences, over 12% of them singletons. With 3 bases clipped from V and 9 bases from J, the junction kept 3 bases outside the gene matches. The germline V gene has CDR1 SGHNT and CDR2 YENEEA. The length of the CDR3 is 14 residues.

The specimen was blood. This chain connects TRBV11-3 to TRBJ1-6; 9 nucleotides line up with TRBD1. The clonotype was recovered from a woman between 18 and 29 years old with Graves' ophthalmopathy. The DNA of the CDR3 is TGTGCCAGCAGCTTCGGACAGGGGCGTTCACCCCTCCACTTT. Its protein is CASSFGQGRSPLHF.